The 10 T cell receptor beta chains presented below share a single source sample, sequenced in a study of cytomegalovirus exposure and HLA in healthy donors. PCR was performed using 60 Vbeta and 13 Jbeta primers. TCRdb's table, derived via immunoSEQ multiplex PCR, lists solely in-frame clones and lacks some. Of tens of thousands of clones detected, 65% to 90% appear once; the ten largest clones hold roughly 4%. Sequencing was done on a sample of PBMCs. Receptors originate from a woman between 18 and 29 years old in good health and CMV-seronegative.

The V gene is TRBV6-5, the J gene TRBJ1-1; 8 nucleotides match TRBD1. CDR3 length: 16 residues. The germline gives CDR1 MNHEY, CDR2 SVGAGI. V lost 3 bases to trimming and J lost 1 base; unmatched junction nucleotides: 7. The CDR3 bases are TGTGCCAGCAGTTATGGGACAGGACGTTCGAACACTGAAGCTTTCTTT. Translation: CASSYGTGRSNTEAFF.

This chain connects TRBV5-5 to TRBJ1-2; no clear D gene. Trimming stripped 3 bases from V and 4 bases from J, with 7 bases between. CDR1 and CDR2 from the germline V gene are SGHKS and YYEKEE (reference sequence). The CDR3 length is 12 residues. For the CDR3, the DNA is TGTGCCAGCAGCTACGGGTTCTATGGCTACACCTTC. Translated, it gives CASSYGFYGYTF. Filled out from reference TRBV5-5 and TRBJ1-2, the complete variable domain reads DAGVTQSPTHLIKTRGQQVTLRCSPISGHKSVSWYQQVLGQGPQFIFQYYEKEERGRGNFPDRFSARQFPNYSSELNVNALLLGDSALYLCASSYGFYGYTFGSGTRLTVV.

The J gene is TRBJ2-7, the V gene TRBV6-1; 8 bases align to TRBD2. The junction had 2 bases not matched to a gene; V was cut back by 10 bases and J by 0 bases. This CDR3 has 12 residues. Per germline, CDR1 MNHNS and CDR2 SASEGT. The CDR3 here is CATGGDSYEQYF. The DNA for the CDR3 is TGTGCCACCGGGGGGGACTCCTACGAGCAGTACTTC.

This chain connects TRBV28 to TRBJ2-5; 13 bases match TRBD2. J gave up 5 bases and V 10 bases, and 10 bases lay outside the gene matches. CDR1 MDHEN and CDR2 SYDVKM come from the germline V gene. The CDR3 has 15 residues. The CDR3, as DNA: TGTGCCACTAGAACTAGCGGGAGGGCCTGGGAGACCCAGTACTTC. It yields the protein CATRTSGRAWETQYF. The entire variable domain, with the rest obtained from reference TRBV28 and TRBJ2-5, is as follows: DVKVTQSSRYLVKRTGEKVFLECVQDMDHENMFWYRQDPGLGLRLIYFSYDVKMKEKGDIPEGYSVSREKKERFSLILESASTNQTSMYLCATRTSGRAWETQYFGPGTRLLVL.

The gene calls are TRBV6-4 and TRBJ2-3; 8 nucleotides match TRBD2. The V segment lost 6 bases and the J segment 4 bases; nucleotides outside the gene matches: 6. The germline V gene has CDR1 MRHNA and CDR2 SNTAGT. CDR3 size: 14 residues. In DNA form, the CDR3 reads TGTGCCAGCAGCGATGGACTAGCCTCAGATACGCAGTATTTT. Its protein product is CASSDGLASDTQYF.

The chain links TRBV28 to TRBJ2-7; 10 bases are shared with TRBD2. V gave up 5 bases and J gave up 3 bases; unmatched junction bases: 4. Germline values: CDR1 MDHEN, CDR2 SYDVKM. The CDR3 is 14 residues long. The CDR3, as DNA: TGTGCCAGCAGTAGCGGGAGGGGGCTCTACGAGCAGTACTTC. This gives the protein CASSSGRGLYEQYF.

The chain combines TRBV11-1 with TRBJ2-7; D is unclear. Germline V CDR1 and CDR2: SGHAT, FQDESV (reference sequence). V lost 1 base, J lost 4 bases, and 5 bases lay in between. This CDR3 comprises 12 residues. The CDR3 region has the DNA TGTGCCAGCAGCTTAGTGCGGTACGAGCAGTACTTC. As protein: CASSLVRYEQYF.

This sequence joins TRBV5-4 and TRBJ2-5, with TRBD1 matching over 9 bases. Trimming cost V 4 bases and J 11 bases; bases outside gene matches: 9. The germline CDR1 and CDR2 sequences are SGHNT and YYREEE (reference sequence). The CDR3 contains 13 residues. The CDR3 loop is CASSGTGLGEQYF. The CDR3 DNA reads TGTGCCAGCAGCGGGACAGGGCTGGGGGAGCAGTACTTC.

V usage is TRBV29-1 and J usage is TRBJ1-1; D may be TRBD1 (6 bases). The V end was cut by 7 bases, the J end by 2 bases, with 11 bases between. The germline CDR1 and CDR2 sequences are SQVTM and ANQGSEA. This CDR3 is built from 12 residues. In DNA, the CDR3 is TGCAGCGCTGGGACATCTAACACTGAAGCTTTCTTT. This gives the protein CSAGTSNTEAFF. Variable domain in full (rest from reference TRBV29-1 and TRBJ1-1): SAVISQKPSRDICQRGTSLTIQCQVDSQVTMMFWYRQQPGQSLTLIATANQGSEATYESGFVIDKFPISRPNLTFSTLTVSNMSPEDSSIYLCSAGTSNTEAFFGQGTRLTVV.

The chain's CDR3 is CASSSRTGGLEKLFF. Written as DNA, the CDR3 is TGTGCCAGCAGCTCCAGGACAGGGGGCCTTGAAAAACTGTTTTTT. The chain combines TRBV9 with TRBJ1-4, with 11 nucleotides matching TRBD1. Germline CDR1 SGDLS, CDR2 YYNGEE. The CDR3 runs 15 residues. J lost 7 bases, V lost 4 bases, and 6 bases had no gene match.